One T cell receptor beta chain is described in this entry. CDR1 is SGHKS and CDR2 is YYEKEE in the germline V gene (reference sequence). V lost 4 bases, J lost 2 bases, and 13 bases lay in between. The CDR3 length is 16 residues. The data originate from a study of control samples from healthy donors and cancer patients. Profiling relied on immunoSEQ multiplex PCR, and the TCRdb table lists in-frame clones only, not all of them. Of some 70,000 clones listed, 83% were seen once; the top ten hold 15% to 18%. This TCR was recovered from a man in his fifties or sixties in good health. The chain uses TRBV5-5 and TRBJ2-6, with D perhaps TRBD2 (5 bases). The source material was blood. This chain's CDR3 is CASSPRDLTGANVLTF. The CDR3 DNA is TGTGCCAGCAGCCCACGGGATTTGACTGGGGCCAACGTCCTGACTTTC.